Described below is a single T cell receptor (beta chain) sequence and its context. The record originates from a study of human versus mouse CDR3 diversity and MHC coevolution. Clones were sequenced by immunoSEQ multiplex PCR, and TCRdb holds only the in-frame ones, with some missing. The data show tens of thousands of clones, with 85% to 95% seen just once and more than 1.1% held by the top ten. The germline CDR1 and CDR2 sequences are MNHNY and SVGAGI (reference sequence). The J segment lost 0 bases and the V segment lost 5 bases, leaving 7 bases of the junction unmatched. CDR3 length: 16 amino acids.

The chain is built from TRBV6-6 and TRBJ1-5; 7 positions agree with TRBD1. The sequenced sample consisted of naive CD4+ T cells from blood. The subset: CD45RO-negative CD62L-positive naive CD4 T cells. The clonotype was recovered from a person aged 30 to 69 in good health. CDR3: CASSRLRDSSNQPQHF. In DNA, the CDR3 is TGTGCCAGCAGTAGACTTCGGGACAGTAGCAATCAGCCCCAGCATTTT.